A selection of T cell receptor beta chains follows, all from one sample in a study of tumor-infiltrating lymphocytes in oesophageal squamous cell carcinoma. A single record per CDR3 protein comes from TCRdb applying MiXCR to the PCR reads. The table records 18,000 or so distinct CDR3 sequences, approximately 46% of them present only once. Sequenced material: normal esophageal tissue next to the tumor. The receptors stem from a female donor with esophageal squamous cell carcinoma. Both conserved end residues are part of each CDR3. A D gene is named only where the DNA matches it firmly. Expanded clones are given a class, and other clones once, few, many or no size at all.

d_call	clone_size	j_call	v_call	cdr3_nt	cdr3_aa
NA	many	TRBJ1-6	TRBV11-2	TGTGCCAGCAGCTCCCGGACGCCGACTAATAATTCACCCCTCCACTTT	CASSSRTPTNNSPLHF
TRBD1	medium-sized	TRBJ1-2	TRBV12-3/TRBV12-4	TGTGCCAGCAGTCCTGGGACAGTCAACTATGGCTACACCTTC	CASSPGTVNYGYTF
NA	NA	TRBJ2-4	TRBV7-3	TGTGCCAGCAGCTTAGGCCGTAGCTCCTACAATGAGCAGTACTTC	CASSLGRSSYNEQYF
TRBD1	few	TRBJ2-1	TRBV6-1	TGTGCCAGCAGGTGGACAGGGGGCTCCTACAATGAGCAGTTCTTC	CASRWTGGSYNEQFF
NA	many	TRBJ1-2	TRBV18	TGTGCCAGCTCACCAATGGCAGGGGTGCGTGGCTACACCTTC	CASSPMAGVRGYTF
NA	many	TRBJ2-3	TRBV5-1	TGCGCCAGCAGCTCGACAGCTAGCACAGATACGCAGTATTTT	CASSSTASTDTQYF
TRBD1	many	TRBJ2-3	TRBV5-4	TGTGCCAGCAGCTTTTGGGGCAGGGGGCAAACAGATACGCAGTATTTT	CASSFWGRGQTDTQYF
NA	NA	TRBJ2-4	TRBV7-9	TGTGCCAGCAGCTTAGTCGGCGGACAGAAAAATTCACCCCTCCACTTC	CASSLVGGQKNSPLHF
TRBD1	large	TRBJ2-5	TRBV7-8	TGTGCCAGCAGCTTGCGGGACAGGGAAGAGACCCAGTACTTC	CASSLRDREETQYF
NA	many	TRBJ2-7	TRBV27	TGTGCCAGCAGTTTATCGAGCTTGGCCCTCTACGAGCAGTACTTC	CASSLSSLALYEQYF
NA	NA	TRBJ2-2	TRBV18	TGTGCCAGCTCACCCTCAGGTCTTCCGGACACCGGGGAGCTGTTTTTT	CASSPSGLPDTGELFF
TRBD2	NA	TRBJ2-3	TRBV7-2	TGTGCCAGCAGCTCACCTAGCGGGAGGGCCCTAGATACGCAGTATTTT	CASSSPSGRALDTQYF
NA	NA	TRBJ2-5	TRBV11-2	TGTGCCAGCAGCTTAGGAATAGGACAAGAGACCCAGTACTTC	CASSLGIGQETQYF
NA	NA	TRBJ2-7	TRBV7-9	TGTGCCAGCAGCCCCTCTGAGGGCTACGAGCAGTACTTC	CASSPSEGYEQYF
TRBD2	few	TRBJ2-1	TRBV7-2	TGTGCCAGCAGCTACAAGCGGGAGGGCCGTTATGAGCAGTTCTTC	CASSYKREGRYEQFF
TRBD1	once	TRBJ2-7	TRBV7-3	TGTGCCAGCAGTCCTGGACAGGGAGCCTACGAGCAGTACTTC	CASSPGQGAYEQYF
NA	few	TRBJ2-7	TRBV20-1	TGCAGTGCTAGAGAAAGGTTGGGGGGCGTTCCCTACGAGCAGTACTTC	CSARERLGGVPYEQYF
TRBD1	NA	TRBJ2-7	TRBV12-3/TRBV12-4	TGTGCCAGCAGTTTCTTACAGGGGGCGGTTGAGCAGTACTTC	CASSFLQGAVEQYF
NA	few	TRBJ2-5	TRBV5-8	TGTGCCAGCAGCTTGGCCAGTCAAGAGACCCAGTACTTC	CASSLASQETQYF
NA	medium-sized	TRBJ2-3	TRBV7-9	TGTGCCAGCAGCTTAGCGCGAGGGGCGAGCACAGATACGCAGTATTTT	CASSLARGASTDTQYF
NA	many	TRBJ1-1	TRBV27	TGTGCCAGCAGACAGGGGAACACTGAAGCTTTCTTT	CASRQGNTEAFF
TRBD2	many	TRBJ2-3	TRBV12-5	TGTGCTAGTGGTTTGGTATGGGGGGGTGGGGGTTCCGGACCCGCTGGGACAGATACGCAGTATTTT	CASGLVWGGGGSGPAGTDTQYF
NA	NA	TRBJ1-5	TRBV6-1	TGTGCCAGCAGTGAAGCAGGAGGGCTTAATCAGCCCCAGCATTTT	CASSEAGGLNQPQHF
TRBD1	NA	TRBJ1-1	TRBV19	TGTGCCAGTAGTTCTCGACGGACAGGCAACACTGAAGCTTTCTTT	CASSSRRTGNTEAFF
NA	many	TRBJ1-4	TRBV5-4	TGTGCCAGCAGCTTGAATAGAGCAGTTAATGAAAAACTGTTTTTT	CASSLNRAVNEKLFF
TRBD1	NA	TRBJ2-7	TRBV6-5	TGTGCCAGCACCGACAGGGACGGGACAGGGGGAGACGAGCAGTACTTC	CASTDRDGTGGDEQYF
TRBD1	once	TRBJ1-1	TRBV2	TGTGCCAGCAGTTCGACAGGGTCCATGAACACTGAAGCTTTATTT	CASSSTGSMNTEALF
NA	NA	TRBJ1-5	TRBV6-2/TRBV6-3	TGTGCCAGCAGAGAAAGAGAAGGGTGGCGGCCCCAGCATTTT	CASREREGWRPQHF
NA	many	TRBJ2-4	TRBV19	TGTGCCAGTAGTCGACAGACCTTAGCCAAAAACATTCAGTACTTC	CASSRQTLAKNIQYF
TRBD2	NA	TRBJ2-7	TRBV4-2	TGTGCCAGCAGCCAAGAAAGGTTACTAGCGGGAGGCTACGAGCAGTACTTC	CASSQERLLAGGYEQYF
NA	many	TRBJ1-2	TRBV28	TGTGCCAGCAGTTTAATGTCCGCGGCTGGGGGCTACACCTTC	CASSLMSAAGGYTF
NA	NA	TRBJ2-6	TRBV27	TGTGCCAGCAGTTTATCGGGCAGGGAGGCTGGGGCCAACGTCCTGACTTTC	CASSLSGREAGANVLTF
NA	NA	TRBJ1-1	TRBV10-1	TGCGCCAGCAGTGTATCGCCGGGCCCTAACACTGAAGCTTTCTTT	CASSVSPGPNTEAFF
TRBD1	NA	TRBJ2-3	TRBV10-3	TGTGCCATCAGTGAGGGGACAGGGGGATTCACAGATACGCAGTATTTT	CAISEGTGGFTDTQYF
NA	NA	TRBJ2-5	TRBV5-6	TGTGCCAGCAGCCGCCGGCAATTGGTAGGAGAGACCCAGTACTTC	CASSRRQLVGETQYF
NA	once	TRBJ1-5	TRBV10-2	TGCGCCAGCAGTGATTGGGGCAATCAGCCCCAGCATTTT	CASSDWGNQPQHF
NA	NA	TRBJ2-7	TRBV2	TGTGCCAGCAGACAGGGTGGGTACGAGCAGTACTTC	CASRQGGYEQYF
NA	NA	TRBJ1-2	TRBV10-3	TGTGCCATCAGTGAGTTAGGGGTATTAAGGGGTGGCTACACCTTC	CAISELGVLRGGYTF
NA	NA	TRBJ2-5	TRBV5-6	TGTGCCAGCAGCTCACCACCACATCAAGAGACCCAGTACTTC	CASSSPPHQETQYF
NA	medium-sized	TRBJ2-6	TRBV11-3	TGTGCCAGCAGCGTCCGGCGGGGATCTTCTGGGGCCAACGTCCTGACTTTC	CASSVRRGSSGANVLTF
TRBD2	few	TRBJ2-7	TRBV12-3/TRBV12-4	TGTGCCAGCAGCCCCGAGACTAGCGGCTACGAGCAGTACTTC	CASSPETSGYEQYF
TRBD2	many	TRBJ2-3	TRBV28	TGTGCCAGCAGTTTATTGGGGGGGACAGATACGCAGTATTTT	CASSLLGGTDTQYF
TRBD2	NA	TRBJ2-7	TRBV7-2	TGTGCCAGCAGCAAACGGGTCGCTAGCGGAGCCTACGAGCAGTACTTC	CASSKRVASGAYEQYF